This TCR beta chain was documented in a study of blood T cell repertoires in COVID-19 (dated by TCRdb to 2018 to 2020). About the investigation overall: Samples covering the acute and convalescent phases of COVID-19 were provided by collaborators in the United States, Italy and Spain. Where HLA class I and class II types were available, the types were taken from metadata supplied by the sample provider, not from assay-based typing. The sample metadata nearly always contained a de-identified subject ID, COVID-19 status, age in years and sex. The repertoires were released in a freely available public database intended as a resource for research on the immune response to SARS-CoV-2. The material from the prospective study consisted of cDNA or gDNA derived from T cells, B-cell-depleted T cells, or PBMCs. Deeply sampled blood TCRbeta repertoires from subjects exposed to, actively infected with, or recovered from COVID-19 were included in the dataset. Samples were obtained from the ongoing ImmuneRACE study (first 160 participants) and from some 1,300 subjects provided by 6 global collaborators.

Results and caveats for the whole study, not just this receptor: The amount of clinical and demographic metadata varied by source and participant and was provided uncurated.

Remarks on this clone: The target of this receptor is not known. Base qualities are not provided; no much larger clone lies one nucleotide away.

Collaborating institutions collected whole blood in K2EDTA tubes following their own protocols. For TCRbeta analysis, collaborators shipped samples as frozen whole blood, isolated PBMCs, or DNA extracted from either of those sample types. The immunoSEQ Assay, a bias-controlled multiplex PCR, was used to amplify TCRbeta CDR3 regions from genomic DNA. The paper's processing steps were these. The number of nucleated cells in each sample was estimated by amplification of reference gene primers within the assay. To quantify the absolute abundance of each unique TCRbeta CDR3 rearrangement, sequence reads were collapsed and filtered. For each sample, productive Simpson clonality was calculated as the square root of Simpson's diversity index across productive rearrangements. TCRdb re-hosts the immuneACCESS table, in-frame sequences only. Its copies lack some clones; in the studies checked, an unresolved V gene accounts for under half of them, and the cause for the rest is not known. V and J calls and clone size are those listed in that table; D and trimming were worked out from the DNA. The sample data list about 62,000 clones, and roughly 90% of these were observed just once. About 1.2% of the sample rests with the top ten.

V is cut by 6 bases and J by 3 bases, and the space between the germline ends is 11 bases. The CDR3, from cysteine to phenylalanine, totals 14 residues. CDR3 DNA is the only sequence kept; it has 42 bases, read in frame from the first base. The CDR1 and CDR2 encoded by the germline V gene are MNHEY and SVGAGI. Sequencing used peripheral blood. The TCR sequence derives from a woman aged 55-69 years with acute or convalescent COVID-19. Recombination linked TRBV6-5 to TRBJ2-2, with a tentative D gene TRBD2 over 5 matching bases. The DNA reads TGTGCCAGCAGGGATTGGGGAGACACCGGGGAGCTGTTTTTT. Translated, this is CASRDWGDTGELFF.